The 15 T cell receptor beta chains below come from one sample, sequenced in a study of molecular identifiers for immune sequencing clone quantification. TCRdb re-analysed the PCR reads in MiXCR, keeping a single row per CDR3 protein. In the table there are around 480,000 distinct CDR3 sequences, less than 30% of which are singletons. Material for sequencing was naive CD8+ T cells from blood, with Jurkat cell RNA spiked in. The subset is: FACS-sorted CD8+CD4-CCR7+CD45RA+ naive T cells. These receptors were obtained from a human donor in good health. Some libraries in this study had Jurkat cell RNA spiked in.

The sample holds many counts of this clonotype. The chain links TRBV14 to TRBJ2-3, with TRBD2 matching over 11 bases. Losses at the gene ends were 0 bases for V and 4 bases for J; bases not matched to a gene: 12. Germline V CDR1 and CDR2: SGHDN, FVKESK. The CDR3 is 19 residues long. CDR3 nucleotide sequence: TGTGCCAGCAGCCAAGACCCTCTAGCGGGGGGCCAATTCCCAGATACGCAGTATTTT. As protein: CASSQDPLAGGQFPDTQYF. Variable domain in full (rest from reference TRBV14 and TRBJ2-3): EAGVTQFPSHSVIEKGQTVTLRCDPISGHDNLYWYRRVMGKEIKFLLHFVKESKQDESGMPNNRFLAERTGGTYSTLKVQPAELEDSGVYFCASSQDPLAGGQFPDTQYFGPGTRLTVL.

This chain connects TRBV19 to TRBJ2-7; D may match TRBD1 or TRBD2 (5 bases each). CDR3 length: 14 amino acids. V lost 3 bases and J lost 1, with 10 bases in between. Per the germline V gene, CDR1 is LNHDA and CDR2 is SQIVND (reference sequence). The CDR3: CASSMGTSSYEQYF. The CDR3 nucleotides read TGTGCCAGTAGTATGGGGACCTCTTCCTACGAGCAGTACTTC. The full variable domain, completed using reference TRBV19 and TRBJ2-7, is DGGITQSPKYLFRKEGQNVTLSCEQNLNHDAMYWYRQDPGQGLRLIYYSQIVNDFQKGDIAEGYSVSREKKESFPLTVTSAQKNPTAFYLCASSMGTSSYEQYFGPGTRLTVT.

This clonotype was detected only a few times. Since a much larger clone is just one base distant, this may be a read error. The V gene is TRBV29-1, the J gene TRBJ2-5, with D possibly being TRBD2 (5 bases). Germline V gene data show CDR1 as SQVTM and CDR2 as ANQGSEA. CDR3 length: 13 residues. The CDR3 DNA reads TGCAGCGCCACCGAGAGACTACAAGAGCCCCAGTACTTC. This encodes CSATERLQEPQYF.

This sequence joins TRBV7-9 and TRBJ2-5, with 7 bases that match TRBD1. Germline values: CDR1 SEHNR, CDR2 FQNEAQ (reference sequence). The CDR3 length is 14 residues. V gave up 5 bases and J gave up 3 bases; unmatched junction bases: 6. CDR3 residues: CASSPGQREETQYF. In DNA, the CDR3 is TGTGCCAGCAGCCCGGGACAGCGAGAAGAGACCCAGTACTTC.

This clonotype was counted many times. The CDR3 region is CASSVRQGLETQYF. The CDR3, as DNA: TGTGCCAGCAGCGTCCGCCAGGGCCTGGAGACCCAGTACTTC. J is TRBJ2-5 and V is TRBV9; possibly TRBD1 for D (5 bases). Trimming removed 2 bases at V and 5 bases at J, with 13 bases between. In germline, CDR1 is SGDLS, CDR2 YYNGEE. CDR3 size: 14 residues.

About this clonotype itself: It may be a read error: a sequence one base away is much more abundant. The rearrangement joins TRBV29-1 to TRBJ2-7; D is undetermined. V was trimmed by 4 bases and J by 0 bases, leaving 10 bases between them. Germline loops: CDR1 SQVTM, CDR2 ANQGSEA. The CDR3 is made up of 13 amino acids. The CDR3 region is CSVGTDHSYEQYF. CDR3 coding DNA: TGCAGCGTTGGGACGGATCACTCCTACGAGCAGTACTTC.

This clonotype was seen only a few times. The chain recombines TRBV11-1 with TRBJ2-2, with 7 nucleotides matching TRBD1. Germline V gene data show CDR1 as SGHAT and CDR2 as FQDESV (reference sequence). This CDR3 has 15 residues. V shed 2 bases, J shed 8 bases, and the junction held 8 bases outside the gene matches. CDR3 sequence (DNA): TGTGCCAGCAGCTTATACACAGGGGAAGAGGGGGAGCTGTTTTTT. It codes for CASSLYTGEEGELFF.

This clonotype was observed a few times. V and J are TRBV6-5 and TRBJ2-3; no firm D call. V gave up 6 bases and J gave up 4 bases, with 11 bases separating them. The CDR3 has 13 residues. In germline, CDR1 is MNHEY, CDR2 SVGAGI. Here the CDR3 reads CASSPYGADTQYF. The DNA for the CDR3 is TGTGCCAGCAGCCCCTATGGGGCAGATACGCAGTATTTT.

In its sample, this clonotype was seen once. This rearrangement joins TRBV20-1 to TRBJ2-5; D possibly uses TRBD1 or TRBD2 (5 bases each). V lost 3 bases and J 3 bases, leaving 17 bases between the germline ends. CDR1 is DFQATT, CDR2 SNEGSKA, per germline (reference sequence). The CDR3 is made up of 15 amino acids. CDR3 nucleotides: TGCAGTGCTAGGCCGCCAGGGACCTACGAAGAGACCCAGTACTTC. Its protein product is CSARPPGTYEETQYF.

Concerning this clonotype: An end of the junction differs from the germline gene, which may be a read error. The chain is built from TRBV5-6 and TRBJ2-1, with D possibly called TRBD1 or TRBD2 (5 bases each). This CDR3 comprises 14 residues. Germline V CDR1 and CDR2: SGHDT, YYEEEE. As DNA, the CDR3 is TGTGCCAGCAGCTTTGGGACCTTTTACAATGAGCAGTCCTTC. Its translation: CASSFGTFYNEQSF.

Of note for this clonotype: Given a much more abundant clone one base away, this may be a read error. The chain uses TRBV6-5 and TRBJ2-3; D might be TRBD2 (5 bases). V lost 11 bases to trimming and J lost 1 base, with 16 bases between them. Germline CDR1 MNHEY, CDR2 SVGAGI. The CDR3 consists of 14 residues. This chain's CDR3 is CACNPGWGTDTQYF. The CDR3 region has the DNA TGTGCCTGCAACCCGGGGTGGGGCACAGATACGCAGTATTTT.

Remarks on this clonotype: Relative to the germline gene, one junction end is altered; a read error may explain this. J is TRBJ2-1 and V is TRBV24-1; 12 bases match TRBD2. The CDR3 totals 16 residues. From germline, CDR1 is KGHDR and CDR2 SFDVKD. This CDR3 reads CATSDLTSGSGGEQIF. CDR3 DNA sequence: TGTGCCACCAGTGATCTGACTAGCGGGAGTGGCGGTGAGCAGATCTTC.

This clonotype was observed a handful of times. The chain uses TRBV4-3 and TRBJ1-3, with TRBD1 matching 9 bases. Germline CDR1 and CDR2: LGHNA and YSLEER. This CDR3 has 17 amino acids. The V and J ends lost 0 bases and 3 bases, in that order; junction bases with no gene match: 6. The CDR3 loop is CASSQDAGQGFGNTIYF. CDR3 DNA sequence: TGCGCCAGCAGCCAAGACGCCGGACAGGGGTTTGGAAACACCATATATTTT.

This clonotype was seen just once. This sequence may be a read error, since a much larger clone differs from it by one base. The CDR3 sequence is CAGSITERGTEQYF. In DNA, the CDR3 is TGTGCCGGTAGTATTACGGAGCGGGGAACCGAGCAGTACTTC. J is TRBJ2-7 and V is TRBV19; 7 bases fit TRBD2. In germline, CDR1 is LNHDA, CDR2 SQIVND (reference sequence). The CDR3 extends over 14 amino acids.

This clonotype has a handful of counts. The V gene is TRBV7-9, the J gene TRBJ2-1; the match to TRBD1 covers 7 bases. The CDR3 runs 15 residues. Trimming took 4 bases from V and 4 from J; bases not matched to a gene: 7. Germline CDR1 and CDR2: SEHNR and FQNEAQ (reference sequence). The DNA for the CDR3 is TGTGCCAGCAGCTCACCCGGGACAGCTTACAATGAGCAGTTCTTC. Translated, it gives CASSSPGTAYNEQFF.